These 16 T cell receptor beta chains were sequenced from one sample in a study of blood T cell repertoires in COVID-19. Here immunoSEQ multiplex PCR was the method, and the copy in TCRdb shows in-frame clones only, minus some. The profile shows fewer than 350,000 clones, about 85% of them singletons. The sample consisted of PBMCs or T cells enriched from blood (not recorded which). The receptor set was obtained from a woman aged 30 to 39 who had been exposed to COVID-19.

This clone was counted a few times. V and J are TRBV28 and TRBJ1-4; 9 positions match TRBD1. The CDR3 length is 14 residues. V shed 4 bases and J 6 bases; nucleotides not matched to a gene: 3. Per germline, CDR1 MDHEN and CDR2 SYDVKM. Here the CDR3 reads CASSSQGAHEKLFF. CDR3 coding DNA: TGTGCCAGCAGTTCACAGGGGGCACATGAAAAACTGTTTTTT.

This clone showed up just a few times. This chain links TRBV27 with TRBJ2-1, with D perhaps matching TRBD2 (5 bases). Trimming pared 3 bases from V and 1 base from J, leaving 10 bases between. This CDR3 comprises 15 residues. Per the germline V gene, CDR1 is MNHEY and CDR2 is SMNVEV (reference sequence). CDR3 nucleotides: TGTGCCAGCAGTTTGTTAAGGACTTCCTACAATGAGCAGTTCTTC. Residues: CASSLLRTSYNEQFF.

The rearrangement links TRBV9 to TRBJ1-4, with 8 nucleotides matching TRBD1. Germline V gene data show CDR1 as SGDLS and CDR2 as YYNGEE. V was clipped by 4 bases and J by 5 bases; unmatched bases: 7. CDR3 length: 15 amino acids. As DNA, the CDR3 is TGTGCCAGCAGCTTTCAGGACAGGGAAAATGAAAAACTGTTTTTT. Amino acid sequence: CASSFQDRENEKLFF.

The rearrangement uses TRBV5-8 and TRBJ1-2; TRBD1 is a possible D gene (6 bases). The length of the CDR3 is 17 residues. The V end lost 2 bases, the J end lost 4 bases, and 21 bases lay between the germline ends. Germline CDR1 and CDR2: SGHTS and YDEGEE. Here the CDR3 reads CASSFTLLDSYFYGYTF. CDR3 in DNA: TGTGCCAGCAGCTTTACTTTATTGGACAGCTATTTCTATGGCTACACCTTC.

This chain connects TRBV10-3 to TRBJ2-7; D is possibly TRBD2 (5 bases). This CDR3 is 16 amino acids long. CDR1 and CDR2 (germline): ENHRY, SYGVKD. V lost 0 bases to trimming and J lost 5 bases, with 17 bases between them. This CDR3 is CAISESTPGSGNEQYF. The CDR3 DNA reads as TGTGCCATCAGTGAGTCGACTCCGGGGTCGGGCAACGAGCAGTACTTC.

This sequence joins TRBV29-1 and TRBJ2-7, with D tentatively TRBD1 (6 bases). The CDR3 has 13 residues. The ends were cut back, 5 bases at V and 0 bases at J, with 11 bases in the middle. Germline CDR1 is SQVTM and CDR2 is ANQGSEA. Here the CDR3 DNA reads TGCAGCGTTCTGACAGGTTACTCCTACGAGCAGTACTTC. It translates to CSVLTGYSYEQYF.

The V call is TRBV4-2, the J call TRBJ2-1; weak D call: TRBD1 (6 bases). The germline V gene encodes CDR1 LGHNA and CDR2 YNFKEQ. The CDR3 totals 16 residues. Deletions cut 3 bases from V and 0 bases from J, with 12 bases between. The CDR3 nucleotides read TGTGCCAGCAGCCAGTTCAGGGGCAACTCCTACAATGAGCAGTTCTTC. It translates to CASSQFRGNSYNEQFF.

A note on this clone: Its ends do not fully match the called genes, so a read error is possible. The chain uses TRBV30 and TRBJ2-1; 7 bases agree with TRBD1. CDR3 length equals 13 residues. The germline V gene encodes CDR1 GTSNPN and CDR2 SVGIG (reference sequence). The CDR3 DNA reads TGTGCCTGGAGTGTACTAGGGGGCCTAGAGGAGGTCTTC. It codes for CAWSVLGGLEEVF.

The sample holds a few counts of this clone. The chain joins TRBV30 to TRBJ1-2, with a tentative D call TRBD1 (6 bases). Trimming took 2 bases from V and 4 from J, leaving 11 bases between them. The germline CDR1 and CDR2 sequences are GTSNPN and SVGIG (reference sequence). This CDR3 spans 13 amino acids. This chain's CDR3 is CAWSTTGLYGYTF. The DNA for the CDR3 is TGTGCCTGGAGTACTACAGGGCTCTATGGCTACACCTTC.

V and J are TRBV5-5 and TRBJ1-3; 8 bases agree with TRBD1. The J segment lost 3 bases and the V segment lost 3 bases, leaving 11 bases of the junction unmatched. This CDR3 has 17 amino acids. Germline V gene sequence: CDR1 SGHKS, CDR2 YYEKEE (reference sequence). CDR3 nucleotide sequence: TGTGCCAGCAGCTGGGGCGATCAGGGGGCAAGTGGAAACACCATATATTTT. It yields the protein CASSWGDQGASGNTIYF.

This rearrangement joins TRBV6-5 to TRBJ2-5; 7 bases are shared with TRBD1. Trimming at V came to 8 bases and at J to 2 bases, leaving 5 bases not matched to a gene. The germline CDR1 and CDR2 sequences are MNHEY and SVGAGI. The CDR3 is made up of 13 amino acids. In DNA form, the CDR3 reads TGTGCCAGCTCCGCCAGGGGGCAAGAGACCCAGTACTTC. It codes for CASSARGQETQYF.

This clone has a single count. The rearrangement joins TRBV3-1 (or the pseudogene TRBV3-2) to TRBJ2-1, with TRBD2 as a possible D gene (6 bases). There are 15 residues in the CDR3. V was cut by 4 bases and J by 7 bases, with 17 bases left in between. Germline V gives CDR1 LGHDT, CDR2 YNNKEL (reference sequence). The CDR3, as DNA: TGTGCCAGCAGCCCCAAGATCGAAGGGAGGAATGAGCAGTTCTTC. Translated: CASSPKIEGRNEQFF.

This chain uses TRBV12-5 with TRBJ1-1; D may be TRBD1 (6 bases). The CDR3 has 14 residues. Looked up from germline, CDR1 is LGHNT and CDR2 is FRNRAP. Trimming left V 7 bases short and J 6 bases short, with 18 bases between. In nucleotides, the CDR3 is TGTGCTAGTGCCCTGGACAGCGTCGAGTCTGAAGCTTTCTTT. This sequence encodes CASALDSVESEAFF.

The chain couples TRBV9 to TRBJ1-2, with D maybe TRBD1 (6 bases). Per germline, CDR1 SGDLS and CDR2 YYNGEE. V lost 0 bases and J lost 8, with 17 bases in between. The length of the CDR3 is 15 residues. The CDR3 loop is CASSVEGEGRTGYTF. As DNA, the CDR3 is TGTGCCAGCAGCGTAGAGGGGGAGGGCAGGACGGGCTACACCTTC.

This clone was detected many times. This chain uses TRBV3-1 (or the pseudogene TRBV3-2) with TRBJ1-1, with D possibly TRBD1 on 5 matching bases. The germline gives CDR1 LGHDT, CDR2 YNNKEL (reference sequence). Trimming shortened V by 7 bases and J by 6 bases, and 15 bases separated the two germline ends. CDR3 size: 13 residues. The CDR3 nucleotides read TGTGCCAGCACCCCAATCCGGGGGTCTGAAGCTTTCTTT. Amino acid sequence: CASTPIRGSEAFF.

The J gene is TRBJ2-7, the V gene TRBV7-9; tentative D call: TRBD2 (6 bases). The CDR3 is made up of 14 amino acids. Per germline, CDR1 SEHNR and CDR2 FQNEAQ (reference sequence). V was clipped by 1 base and J by 6 bases, with 13 bases between them. Here the CDR3 DNA reads TGTGCCAGCAGCTTAGGCGGGGCTGGCAGCGAGCAGTACTTC. It encodes CASSLGGAGSEQYF.